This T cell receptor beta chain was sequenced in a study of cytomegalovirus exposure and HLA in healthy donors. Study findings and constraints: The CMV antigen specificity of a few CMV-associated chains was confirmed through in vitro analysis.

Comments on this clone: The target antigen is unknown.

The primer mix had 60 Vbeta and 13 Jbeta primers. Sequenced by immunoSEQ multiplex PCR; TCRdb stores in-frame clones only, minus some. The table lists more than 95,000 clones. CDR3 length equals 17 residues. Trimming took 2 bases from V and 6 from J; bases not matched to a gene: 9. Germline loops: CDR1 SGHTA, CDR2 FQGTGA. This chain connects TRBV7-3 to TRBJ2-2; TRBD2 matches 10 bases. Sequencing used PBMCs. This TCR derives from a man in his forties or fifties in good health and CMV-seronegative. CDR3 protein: CASSLDGLAGAAGELFF. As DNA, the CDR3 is TGTGCCAGCAGCTTAGATGGTCTAGCGGGAGCGGCCGGGGAGCTGTTTTTT.